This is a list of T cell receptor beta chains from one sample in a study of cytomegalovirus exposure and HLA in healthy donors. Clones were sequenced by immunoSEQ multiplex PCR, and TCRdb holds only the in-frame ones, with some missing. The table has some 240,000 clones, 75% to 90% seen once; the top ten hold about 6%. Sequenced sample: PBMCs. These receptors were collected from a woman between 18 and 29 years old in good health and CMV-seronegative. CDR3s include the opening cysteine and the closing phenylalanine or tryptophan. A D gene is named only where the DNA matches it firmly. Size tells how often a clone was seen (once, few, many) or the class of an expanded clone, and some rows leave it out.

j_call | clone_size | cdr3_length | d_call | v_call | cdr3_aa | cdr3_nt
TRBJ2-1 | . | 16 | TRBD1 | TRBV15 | CATSRVGDRAYNEQFF | TGTGCCACCAGCAGAGTAGGGGACAGGGCCTACAATGAGCAGTTCTTC
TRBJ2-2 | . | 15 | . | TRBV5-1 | CASSLDGVRTGELFF | TGCGCCAGCAGCTTGGATGGGGTTCGCACCGGGGAGCTGTTTTTT
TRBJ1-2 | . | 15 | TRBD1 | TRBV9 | CASSVAPGQAYGYTF | TGTGCCAGCAGCGTGGCCCCCGGACAGGCCTATGGCTACACCTTC
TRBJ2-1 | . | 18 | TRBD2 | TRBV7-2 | CASSLGLAGKSSYNEQFF | TGTGCCAGCAGCTTAGGCCTAGCGGGAAAGAGCTCCTACAATGAGCAGTTCTTC
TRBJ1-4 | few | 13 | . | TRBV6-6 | CASSLVDVEKLFF | TGTGCCAGCAGTCTCGTGGACGTTGAAAAACTGTTTTTT
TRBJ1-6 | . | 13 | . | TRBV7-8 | CASSPTGISPLHF | TGTGCCAGCAGCCCAACAGGAATCTCACCCCTCCACTTT
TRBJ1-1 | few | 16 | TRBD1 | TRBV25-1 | CASSETGDLFGTEAFF | TGTGCCAGCAGTGAGACAGGGGACCTCTTTGGGACTGAAGCTTTCTTT
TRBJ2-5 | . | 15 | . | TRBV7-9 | CASSLARRWQETQYF | TGTGCCAGCAGCTTAGCGAGAAGGTGGCAAGAGACCCAGTACTTC
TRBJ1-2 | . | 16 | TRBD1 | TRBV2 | CASSDSGTGGSVGYTF | TGTGCCAGCAGTGACTCCGGGACAGGGGGATCCGTAGGCTACACCTTC
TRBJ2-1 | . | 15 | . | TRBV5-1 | CASSLDMGPHNEQFF | TGCGCCAGCAGCTTGGATATGGGGCCACACAATGAGCAGTTCTTC
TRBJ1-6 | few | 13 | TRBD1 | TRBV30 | CAWKGTGSYSLHF | TGTGCCTGGAAAGGGACAGGGTCCTACTCCCTCCACTTT
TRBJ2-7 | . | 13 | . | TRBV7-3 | CASSSGGGGEQYF | TGTGCCAGCAGCTCCGGAGGGGGTGGCGAGCAGTACTTC
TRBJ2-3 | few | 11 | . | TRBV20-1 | CSAQHQDTQYF | TGCAGTGCCCAGCATCAAGATACGCAGTATTTT
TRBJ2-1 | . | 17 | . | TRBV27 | CASSPSSLASSHNEQFF | TGTGCCAGCAGTCCAAGCTCCCTCGCCAGCAGTCACAATGAGCAGTTCTTC
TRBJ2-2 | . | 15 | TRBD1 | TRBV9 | CASSPQGQVTGELFF | TGTGCCAGCAGCCCCCAGGGACAGGTCACCGGGGAGCTGTTTTTT
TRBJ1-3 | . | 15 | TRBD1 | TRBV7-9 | CASSLLRGPGNTIYF | TGTGCCAGCAGCTTATTGAGGGGGCCTGGAAACACCATATATTTT
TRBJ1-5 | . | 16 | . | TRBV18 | CASSLRDRNSNQPQHF | TGTGCCAGCTCACTCCGAGACAGGAATAGCAATCAGCCCCAGCATTTT
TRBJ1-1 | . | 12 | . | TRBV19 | CASSTGNTEAFF | TGTGCCAGCTCAACAGGAAACACTGAAGCTTTCTTT
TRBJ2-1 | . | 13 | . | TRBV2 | CASSEVDYNEQFF | TGTGCCAGCAGTGAAGTGGATTACAATGAGCAGTTCTTC
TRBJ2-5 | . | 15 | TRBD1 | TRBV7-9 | CASRKWDRDGETQYF | TGTGCCAGCAGAAAATGGGACAGGGACGGAGAGACCCAGTACTTC
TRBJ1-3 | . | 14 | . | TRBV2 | CASSGQTTGNTIYF | TGTGCCAGCAGTGGACAGACGACCGGAAACACCATATATTTT
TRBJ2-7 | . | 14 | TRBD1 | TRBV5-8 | CASSYPGQDYEQYF | TGTGCCAGCAGCTACCCGGGACAGGACTACGAGCAGTACTTC
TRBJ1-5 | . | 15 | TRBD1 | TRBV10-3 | CAISETRTGHGAQHF | TGTGCCATCAGTGAGACACGGACAGGCCATGGGGCCCAGCATTTT
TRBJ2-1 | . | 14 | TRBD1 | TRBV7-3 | CASSPGQGVWEQFF | TGTGCCAGCAGCCCGGGACAGGGGGTCTGGGAGCAGTTCTTC
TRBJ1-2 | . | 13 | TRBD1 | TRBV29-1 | CSVYHQGAVGYTF | TGCAGCGTTTACCACCAGGGGGCTGTTGGCTACACCTTC
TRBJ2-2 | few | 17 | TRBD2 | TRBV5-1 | CASSWTSGSPNTGELFF | TGCGCCAGCAGCTGGACTAGCGGGAGCCCGAACACCGGGGAGCTGTTTTTT
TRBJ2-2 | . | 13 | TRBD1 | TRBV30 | CAWNTGASGELFF | TGTGCCTGGAACACAGGGGCGAGCGGGGAGCTGTTTTTT
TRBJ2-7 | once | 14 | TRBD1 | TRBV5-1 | CASSRDRGTYEQYF | TGCGCCAGCAGCAGGGACAGGGGCACCTACGAGCAGTACTTC